This paragraph covers one T cell receptor (beta chain) sequence. Participant age was roughly 18 to 100 years, and participants resided in 20 to 30 US areas. This sample stems from a study of blood T cell repertoires in COVID-19. CDR1 is MNHEY, CDR2 SVGAGI, per germline. The CDR3 has 15 amino acids. With 5 bases clipped from V and 3 bases from J, the junction kept 8 bases outside the gene matches. TCRdb's copy holds only in-frame clones and misses some; the assay was immunoSEQ multiplex PCR. Here the sample spans over 250,000 clones, 85% to 90% being singletons. The sample comprised PBMCs or T cells enriched from blood (not recorded which). The TCR comes from a woman aged 55-69 years in a cohort exposed to, infected with or recovered from COVID-19 (not recorded which). The V and J genes are TRBV6-5 and TRBJ2-7; 9 bases are a match to TRBD2. The CDR3 here is CASSRLAGEGYEQYF. The CDR3 DNA follows: TGTGCCAGCAGTCGCTTAGCGGGAGAGGGCTACGAGCAGTACTTC.